The 8 T cell receptor beta chains given below trace back to one sample, sequenced in a study of T cells in Graves' hyperthyroidism and ophthalmopathy. Amplified TCR beta CDR3 regions derived from RNA transcripts. Primed by the HTBI set, a first-round RT-PCR was run on the TCR CDR3. Via MiXCR, TCRdb re-called the multiplex PCR reads, giving one row per CDR3 protein. The sample contains around 690,000 distinct CDR3 sequences, roughly 17% of which appear only once. Sample: blood. The receptors shown here come from a man aged 50-59 years with Graves' hyperthyroidism.

The chain is built from TRBV7-8 and TRBJ2-3; 7 nucleotides match TRBD2. V dropped 2 bases and J dropped 8; count of bases not matched to a gene: 7. The CDR3 spans 14 residues. CDR1 is SGHVS and CDR2 is FQNEAQ in the germline V gene. Here the CDR3 DNA reads TGTGCCAGCAGCTTAACCCCTACGGGAGGTACGCAGTATTTT. It translates to CASSLTPTGGTQYF.

The V gene is TRBV29-1, the J gene TRBJ1-2; a weak D match, TRBD1 (6 bases). Trimming cost V 5 bases and J 7 bases, with 14 bases left between them. This CDR3 has 12 amino acids. CDR1 and CDR2 from the germline V gene are SQVTM and ANQGSEA. This CDR3 reads CSVQTGLSGYTF. CDR3 DNA: TGCAGCGTTCAAACAGGGCTGAGTGGCTACACCTTC.

At least ten counts were recorded for this clonotype. The rearrangement uses TRBV7-2 and TRBJ2-7; D gene unclear. This CDR3 has 13 residues. Germline-derived CDR1 and CDR2 are SGHTA and FQGNSA. Trimming removed 3 bases at V and 0 bases at J, with 6 bases between. This chain's CDR3 is CASSFDVSYEQYF. CDR3 coding DNA: TGTGCCAGCAGCTTCGACGTCTCCTACGAGCAGTACTTC.

This clonotype was recorded a few times. The chain joins TRBV19 to TRBJ1-1; D gene uncertain. The germline V and J ends were trimmed by 3 bases and 11 bases, with 10 bases remaining between them. The CDR3 length is 11 residues. In germline, CDR1 is LNHDA, CDR2 SQIVND (reference sequence). CDR3 protein: CASSIPVGAFF. The CDR3 DNA is TGTGCCAGTAGTATCCCAGTGGGGGCTTTCTTT.

The chain is built from TRBV3-1 and TRBJ2-1, with D perhaps TRBD2 (6 bases). Between the trimmed V and J ends, which lost 1 base and 8 bases, there was a span of 15 bases. Germline CDR1 LGHDT, CDR2 YNNKEL (reference sequence). The CDR3 is 15 amino acids. In nucleotides, the CDR3 is TGTGCCAGCAGCCAAGGCGGAGGGGCACTAGATGAGCAGTTCTTC. Translation: CASSQGGGALDEQFF.

The chain carries TRBV28 and TRBJ1-2, with D uncertain. CDR3 size: 14 residues. Trimming took 6 bases from V and 3 from J, leaving 14 bases between them. Germline CDR1 MDHEN, CDR2 SYDVKM. CDR3 sequence: CASSSISADYGYTF. CDR3 DNA: TGTGCCAGCAGCTCCATTTCAGCAGACTATGGCTACACCTTC.

This clonotype was counted many times. The J gene is TRBJ2-7, the V gene TRBV7-9; the match to TRBD1 covers 11 bases. The germline CDR1 and CDR2 sequences are SEHNR and FQNEAQ (reference sequence). The CDR3 loop spans 13 amino acids. Trimming at V came to 6 bases and at J to 6 bases, leaving 4 bases not matched to a gene. The CDR3 reads CASRPDRGREQYF. The CDR3 DNA is TGTGCCAGCAGACCGGACAGGGGGCGCGAGCAGTACTTC.

This clonotype was observed at least ten times. The J gene is TRBJ2-7, the V gene TRBV6-1, with 9 bases matching TRBD2. Germline V gene lookup returns CDR1 MNHNS and CDR2 SASEGT. CDR3 size: 15 residues. V shed 8 bases and J 0 bases; nucleotides not matched to a gene: 8. DNA for the CDR3: TGTGCCAGCGCTGAGGGACTAGCCGTCTCCTACGAGCAGTACTTC. Its protein product is CASAEGLAVSYEQYF.